This is a list of T cell receptor beta chains from one sample in a study of T cell changes during pregnancy in multiple sclerosis. Clones were read by immunoSEQ multiplex PCR, and TCRdb kept only the in-frame ones, dropping some. The sample holds 25,000 to 30,000 clones, 85% to 90% seen once. The input for sequencing was CD8+ T cells from peripheral blood mononuclear cells, taken before pregnancy. The receptor set was obtained from a female donor with multiple sclerosis, enrolled in a pregnancy study. Both conserved end residues are part of each CDR3. The order of the fields is clone size, V gene, D gene, J gene, CDR3 protein. D genes are given only for firm matches. The size field is filled for only some rows; it gives once, few, many or a size class.

clone size: few; V gene: TRBV5-1; D gene: .; J gene: TRBJ2-7; CDR3 protein: CASSRLDSYEQYF
clone size: .; V gene: TRBV4-3; D gene: TRBD1; J gene: TRBJ1-2; CDR3 protein: CASSQTGGGWYGYTF
clone size: .; V gene: TRBV27; D gene: .; J gene: TRBJ2-7; CDR3 protein: CASRERLVTYEQYF
clone size: .; V gene: TRBV6-1; D gene: TRBD1; J gene: TRBJ1-4; CDR3 protein: CASSAFSGTAYIEIHEKLFF
clone size: .; V gene: TRBV27; D gene: .; J gene: TRBJ1-2; CDR3 protein: CASSLDPRGLGYGYTF
clone size: .; V gene: TRBV4-1; D gene: TRBD1; J gene: TRBJ1-5; CDR3 protein: CASSPYGDREDQPQHF
clone size: .; V gene: TRBV5-1; D gene: TRBD1; J gene: TRBJ2-3; CDR3 protein: CASSLGQVTDTQYF
clone size: .; V gene: TRBV4-2; D gene: TRBD2; J gene: TRBJ2-3; CDR3 protein: CASSQEEVAGGPTDTQYF
clone size: .; V gene: TRBV11-2; D gene: .; J gene: TRBJ2-5; CDR3 protein: CASSFGGRPETQYF
clone size: .; V gene: TRBV6-5; D gene: .; J gene: TRBJ1-1; CDR3 protein: CASSWTEGNTEAFF